This T cell receptor (beta chain) was captured in a study of cytotoxic CD8 clonotypes in ibrutinib-treated CLL. Concerning this clone: The target antigen is unknown.

General study points: Clonality increased at ibrutinib response, then returned toward baseline at progression.

CDR1 is SGHRS, CDR2 YFSETQ, per germline. The CDR3 runs to 16 residues. V trimming: 1 base; J trimming: 6 bases; junction bases outside the gene matches: 7. The repertoire was sequenced with immunoSEQ multiplex PCR; TCRdb's copy has only in-frame clones and lacks some. The top ten hold 3% to 4% of the sample, which has approximately 120,000 clones, less than 90% seen once. Specimen: PBMCs, collected after 24 months of ibrutinib treatment. This sequence was found in a human donor with chronic lymphocytic leukemia. The chain joins TRBV5-1 to TRBJ2-4; 10 bases are a match to TRBD1. The CDR3 region is CASSLYLTGGLNIQYF. In nucleotides, the CDR3 is TGCGCCAGCAGCTTGTACCTGACAGGGGGCTTAAACATTCAGTACTTC.